This entry lists 17 T cell receptor beta chains sequenced from one sample in a study of technical replicates of blood from several donors. The protocol was immunoSEQ multiplex PCR, while the TCRdb copy is restricted to in-frame clones and leaves out a portion. The sample includes over 70,000 clones, roughly 96% of them seen just once. Sequencing was done on a sample of T cells isolated from PBMCs. The receptors were sampled from a human donor in good health.

The chain joins TRBV5-1 to TRBJ2-5, with D possibly being TRBD1 (6 bases). V was cut by 0 bases and J by 3 bases, with 12 bases left in between. The CDR3 runs 15 residues. Germline assignment: CDR1 SGHRS and CDR2 YFSETQ. The CDR3 is CASSLGVGGEETQYF. CDR3 nucleotide sequence: TGCGCCAGCAGCTTGGGGGTAGGGGGAGAAGAGACCCAGTACTTC.

This chain uses TRBV2 with TRBJ1-5, with 7 bases lining up with TRBD1. V gave up 9 bases and J gave up 5 bases; unmatched junction bases: 4. The CDR3 totals 12 residues. The germline CDR1 and CDR2 sequences are SNHLY and FYNNEI. CDR3: CASSQGYQPQHF. CDR3 in DNA: TGTGCCAGTTCACAGGGGTATCAGCCCCAGCATTTT.

This chain connects TRBV9 to TRBJ1-1; 7 bases align to TRBD1. The trim removed 3 bases at V and 1 base at J, leaving 18 bases unmatched. This CDR3 has 19 residues. The germline CDR1 and CDR2 sequences are SGDLS and YYNGEE. The CDR3 loop is CASSGSGTAYSIANTEAFF. The CDR3 DNA reads as TGTGCCAGCAGCGGTTCCGGGACAGCCTACTCCATTGCGAACACTGAAGCTTTCTTT.

The rearrangement links TRBV5-6 to TRBJ1-2, with D unresolved. This CDR3 region has 14 residues. Trimming left V 0 bases short and J 4 bases short, with 10 bases between. The V gene's germline CDR1 is SGHDT and CDR2 YYEEEE. The CDR3 region has the DNA TGTGCCAGCAGCTTGGCCAGCAGACTCTATGGCTACACCTTC. This codes for CASSLASRLYGYTF.

This rearrangement joins TRBV10-2 to TRBJ1-2, with unresolved D. V lost 2 bases and J 1 base, leaving 8 bases between the germline ends. The CDR3 has 14 residues. CDR1 WSHSY and CDR2 SAAADI come from the germline V gene. The CDR3 DNA follows: TGCGCCAGCAGTGAGATGTACATTAACTATGGCTACACCTTC. Protein product: CASSEMYINYGYTF.

This chain links TRBV5-1 with TRBJ2-7, with a tentative D call TRBD2 (6 bases). The CDR3 is made up of 16 amino acids. Germline loops: CDR1 SGHRS, CDR2 YFSETQ. Trimming took 4 bases from V and 3 from J, leaving 20 bases between them. CDR3 nucleotide sequence: TGCGCCAGCAGCAGAACCCTAACTAGCAGCAGCTACGAGCAGTACTTC. Protein sequence: CASSRTLTSSSYEQYF.

The chain carries TRBV6-6 and TRBJ1-5, with D uncertain. The germline CDR1 and CDR2 sequences are MNHNY and SVGAGI (reference sequence). Trimming cost V 2 bases and J 5 bases, with 7 bases left between them. There are 13 residues in the CDR3. The CDR3 loop is CASSYREDQPQHF. The CDR3 region has the DNA TGTGCCAGCAGTTACAGGGAGGATCAGCCCCAGCATTTT.

The chain employs TRBV5-1 and TRBJ2-7, with TRBD1 as a possible D gene (5 bases). Germline CDR1 and CDR2: SGHRS and YFSETQ. The CDR3 contains 17 residues. The V end was cut by 0 bases, the J end by 3 bases, with 19 bases between. The CDR3 DNA is TGCGCCAGCAGCTTGGCGTCTTCGGGCAGGGCGATCTACGAGCAGTACTTC. Residues: CASSLASSGRAIYEQYF.

This chain links TRBV5-4 with TRBJ2-7; D is perhaps TRBD2 (7 bases). CDR1 and CDR2 from the germline V gene are SGHNT and YYREEE (reference sequence). CDR3 length: 15 residues. Deletions cut 2 bases from V and 3 bases from J, with 15 bases between. In DNA, the CDR3 is TGTGCCAGCAGCTTTCCAGGGGAGGGAGTCTACGAGCAGTACTTC. Residues: CASSFPGEGVYEQYF.

Here the CDR3 reads CASSYGQGLSEQFF. The CDR3 nucleotides are TGTGCCAGCAGTTACGGGCAGGGGTTGAGTGAGCAGTTCTTC. The chain employs TRBV6-5 and TRBJ2-1; the D gene is possibly TRBD1 (6 bases). Per germline, CDR1 MNHEY and CDR2 SVGAGI. The ends were cut back, 2 bases at V and 9 bases at J, with 14 bases in the middle. The CDR3 is 14 residues long.

V and J are TRBV5-1 and TRBJ2-2; TRBD1 aligns across 7 bases. The germline CDR1 and CDR2 sequences are SGHRS and YFSETQ. The CDR3 has 16 residues. V was pared by 2 bases and J by 4 bases, with 8 bases of the junction left unmatched. The CDR3 nucleotides read TGCGCCAGCAGCTTAGAGGGACAGCCGATCACCGGGGAGCTGTTTTTT. Its protein product is CASSLEGQPITGELFF. Supplemented by reference TRBV5-1 and TRBJ2-2, the full variable domain reads KAGVTQTPRYLIKTRGQQVTLSCSPISGHRSVSWYQQTPGQGLQFLFEYFSETQRNKGNFPGRFSGRQFSNSRSEMNVSTLELGDSALYLCASSLEGQPITGELFFGEGSRLTVL.

This clone occurred once. The genes are TRBV5-1 and TRBJ1-4, with 9 bases matching TRBD1. The CDR3 consists of 17 residues. Germline CDR1 SGHRS, CDR2 YFSETQ. The V segment lost 0 bases and the J segment 2 bases; nucleotides outside the gene matches: 5. CDR3 in DNA: TGCGCCAGCAGCTTGGAGGGGACAGGGAGCACTAATGAAAAACTGTTTTTT. Its translation: CASSLEGTGSTNEKLFF. Drawing the rest from reference TRBV5-1 and TRBJ1-4, the complete variable domain is KAGVTQTPRYLIKTRGQQVTLSCSPISGHRSVSWYQQTPGQGLQFLFEYFSETQRNKGNFPGRFSGRQFSNSRSEMNVSTLELGDSALYLCASSLEGTGSTNEKLFFGSGTQLSVL.

The rearrangement joins TRBV4-1 to TRBJ2-7; TRBD1 matches at 10 bases. The CDR3 length is 14 residues. Germline loops: CDR1 MGHRA, CDR2 YSYEKL. V dropped 7 bases and J dropped 3; count of bases not matched to a gene: 6. For the CDR3, the DNA is TGCGCCAGCACGAAGACAGGGGGCTTCTACGAGCAGTACTTC. Translating gives CASTKTGGFYEQYF.

This chain links TRBV21-1 with TRBJ2-1; whether TRBD1, the table's D call, matches the DNA was not checked. TRBV21-1 is a listed pseudogene. This CDR3 is 13 amino acids long. CDR3 nucleotides: TGTGCCAGCATCAGGGACTCCTACAATGAGCAGTTCTTC. Translating gives CASIRDSYNEQFF.

The chain recombines TRBV27 with TRBJ1-1, with D maybe TRBD1 (5 bases). Germline V gene lookup returns CDR1 MNHEY and CDR2 SMNVEV (reference sequence). V shed 7 bases and J shed 1 base, with 16 bases lying between them. The CDR3 contains 15 residues. CDR3 in DNA: TGTGCCAGCACCCAGTTGGGTACAGGGAACACTGAAGCTTTCTTT. Translating gives CASTQLGTGNTEAFF.

A single count supports this clone. The chain is built from TRBV6-6 and TRBJ1-1, with 7 bases fitting TRBD1. The CDR3 extends over 14 amino acids. Germline lookup yields CDR1 MNHNY and CDR2 SVGAGI (reference sequence). After removal of 5 bases from V and 1 base from J, the junction contained 4 bases not matched to a gene. CDR3 coding DNA: TGTGCCAGCAGTCCAGGGGACAGGAACACTGAAGCTTTCTTT. Encoded protein: CASSPGDRNTEAFF.

The rearrangement uses TRBV7-9 and TRBJ1-2; weak D call: TRBD1 (6 bases). Germline V gives CDR1 SEHNR, CDR2 FQNEAQ (reference sequence). The V and J ends lost 8 bases and 0 bases respectively, with 16 bases between them. This CDR3 is 15 amino acids long. CDR3 sequence reads: CASLREGQPNYGYTF. The DNA of the CDR3 is TGTGCCAGCCTACGAGAAGGACAGCCTAACTATGGCTACACCTTC.